One and the same sample provided the 15 T cell receptor beta chains below, sequenced in a study of low-dose radiotherapy and immunotherapy resistance in tumors. Indicated time point: before trial treatment. Gene-specific TRAV and TRBV primers were used for first-strand cDNA, covering alpha and beta chains. The PCR that amplified TCRs ran for 20 cycles, relying on a constant-region primer and a V-primer adapter. TCRdb reanalysed the reads using MiXCR and keeps one entry per CDR3 protein. The data hold tens of thousands of distinct CDR3 sequences, with 9.4% observed a single time. The source material was PBMCs, sampled before treatment. Receptor source: a male donor with prostate cancer.

The chain carries TRBV20-1 and TRBJ1-1; D not resolved. The CDR3 is 12 residues long. Looked up from germline, CDR1 is DFQATT and CDR2 is SNEGSKA (reference sequence). Between the trimmed V and J ends, which lost 4 bases and 4 bases, there was a span of 10 bases. The CDR3 loop reads CSATNQATEAFF. The CDR3 DNA reads TGCAGTGCTACCAATCAAGCCACTGAAGCTTTCTTT.

This clonotype has ten or more counts. The V and J genes are TRBV19 and TRBJ1-4, with D uncertain. Trimming shortened V by 7 bases and J by 8 bases, and 14 bases separated the two germline ends. The CDR3 is 13 amino acids. Per the germline V gene, CDR1 is LNHDA and CDR2 is SQIVND (reference sequence). DNA of the CDR3: TGTGCCAGTAATCCCCAGGTCGGGGAAAAACTGTTTTTT. Translating it yields CASNPQVGEKLFF.

This clonotype was seen repeatedly, ten times or more. The chain uses TRBV29-1 and TRBJ2-7; maybe TRBD2 (6 bases). V lost 5 bases and J 6 bases, leaving 17 bases between the germline ends. Germline CDR1 SQVTM, CDR2 ANQGSEA. The CDR3 loop spans 13 amino acids. CDR3 nucleotides: TGCAGCGTTCAGGGACTCAGATCGTCCGAGCAGTACTTC. This codes for CSVQGLRSSEQYF.

Ten or more counts support this clonotype. The chain is built from TRBV5-1 and TRBJ2-2; tentative D call: TRBD1 (6 bases). Germline CDR1 and CDR2: SGHRS and YFSETQ. Trimming left V 6 bases short and J 3 bases short, with 12 bases between. The length of the CDR3 is 14 residues. The CDR3 loop is CASTIGQHTGELFF. CDR3 DNA sequence: TGCGCCAGCACCATTGGACAGCACACCGGGGAGCTGTTTTTT.

There are many counts of this clonotype. The genes are TRBV4-1 and TRBJ2-7; D is unclear. The CDR3 spans 14 residues. V lost 1 base, J lost 0 bases, and 7 bases lay in between. CDR1 MGHRA and CDR2 YSYEKL come from the germline V gene. In DNA form, the CDR3 reads TGCGCCAGCAGCCAAGTGGGGATCTCCTACGAGCAGTACTTC. Translating it yields CASSQVGISYEQYF.

In this sample, this clonotype turned up many times. V and J are TRBV10-3 and TRBJ2-3; 7 bases agree with TRBD2. There are 14 residues in the CDR3. In germline, CDR1 is ENHRY, CDR2 SYGVKD. The ends lost 8 bases at V and 5 bases at J; junction bases unmatched: 10. Written as DNA, the CDR3 is TGTGCCATCGGGGGAGGGGATGATAGAGATACGCAGTATTTT. It is translated as CAIGGGDDRDTQYF.

This clonotype was detected ten times or more. The rearrangement links TRBV5-5 to TRBJ2-2, with 9 bases identical to TRBD2. V shed 2 bases and J 3 bases; nucleotides not matched to a gene: 8. Germline CDR1 SGHKS, CDR2 YYEKEE (reference sequence). The CDR3 contains 17 residues. The CDR3 here is CASSFRGSGRDTGELFF. The DNA for the CDR3 is TGTGCCAGCAGCTTCCGGGGTAGCGGGAGAGACACCGGGGAGCTGTTTTTT.

This clonotype was counted ten times or more. V gene TRBV5-1 combines with J gene TRBJ2-7, with TRBD1 matching 7 bases. The CDR3 extends over 15 amino acids. J gave up 2 bases and V 4 bases, and 9 bases lay outside the gene matches. Germline CDR1 reads SGHRS; CDR2 reads YFSETQ. The CDR3 sequence: CASSPDLGTAYEQYF. The CDR3, as DNA: TGCGCCAGCAGCCCGGATTTAGGGACAGCCTACGAGCAGTACTTC.

The rearrangement links TRBV30 to TRBJ1-3; no reliable D call. The CDR3 loop spans 15 amino acids. Looked up from germline, CDR1 is GTSNPN and CDR2 is SVGIG (reference sequence). V was cut by 7 bases and J by 4 bases, with 20 bases left in between. The CDR3 spells CASLGLRGSGNTIYF. CDR3 DNA sequence: TGTGCCTCCCTGGGTCTTCGGGGTAGCGGAAACACCATATATTTT. The full variable domain, with the rest looked up from reference TRBV30 and TRBJ1-3, is SQTIHQWPATLVQPVGSPLSLECTVEGTSNPNLYWYRQAAGRGLQLLFYSVGIGQISSEVPQNLSASRPQDRQFILSSKKLLLSDSGFYLCASLGLRGSGNTIYFGEGSWLTVV.

There are many counts of this clonotype. As DNA, the CDR3 is TGTGCCAGCAGCTTAATAAGGGGCGAGTCCTACGAGCAGTACTTC. As protein: CASSLIRGESYEQYF. The chain links TRBV7-8 to TRBJ2-7; D might be TRBD1 (5 bases). The CDR3 is made up of 15 amino acids. CDR1 SGHVS and CDR2 FQNEAQ come from the germline V gene. V was cut by 2 bases and J by 1 base, with 12 bases left in between.

This clonotype came up many times. The V gene is TRBV24-1, the J gene TRBJ2-3, with D maybe TRBD2 (6 bases). Germline values: CDR1 KGHDR, CDR2 SFDVKD. V was cut by 5 bases and J by 1 base, with 15 bases left in between. CDR3 length: 16 amino acids. CDR3 DNA: TGTGCCACCAGTGTACCTGGGACTGACGGCACAGATACGCAGTATTTT. It encodes CATSVPGTDGTDTQYF.

This clonotype was found many times. An end of the junction differs from the germline gene, which may be a read error. The V and J genes are TRBV5-5 and TRBJ2-7; no reliable D call. There are 13 residues in the CDR3. Germline V gives CDR1 SGHKS, CDR2 YYEKEE (reference sequence). Written as DNA, the CDR3 is TGCGCCAGCAGCCTCGGACCCCTCTACGAGCAGTACTTC. Translated: CASSLGPLYEQYF. Together with reference TRBV5-5 and TRBJ2-7, the CDR3 gives the full variable domain: DAGVTQSPTHLIKTRGQQVTLRCSPISGHKSVSWYQQVLGQGPQFIFQYYEKEERGRGNFPDRFSARQFPNYSSELNVNALLLGDSALYLCASSLGPLYEQYFGPGTRLTVT.

This clonotype was seen at least ten times. This chain connects TRBV3-1 to TRBJ2-2; 11 nucleotides align to TRBD2. This CDR3 contains 17 residues. The V gene end was trimmed by 3 bases and the J gene end by 2 bases; junction bases not matched to a gene: 5. CDR1 is LGHDT, CDR2 YNNKEL, per germline (reference sequence). The CDR3 DNA follows: TGTGCCAGCAGCCACCTGACTAGCGGGGTAAACACCGGGGAGCTGTTTTTT. This encodes CASSHLTSGVNTGELFF. Full variable domain (missing parts from reference TRBV3-1 and TRBJ2-2): DTAVSQTPKYLVTQMGNDKSIKCEQNLGHDTMYWYKQDSKKFLKIMFSYNNKELIINETVPNRFSPKSPDKAHLNLHINSLELGDSAVYFCASSHLTSGVNTGELFFGEGSRLTVL.

This clonotype was counted a few times. A read error is likely here: a far larger clone is one base away. This chain connects TRBV6-5 to TRBJ2-1; TRBD2 might be the D (5 bases). CDR3 length: 13 residues. Germline CDR1 reads MNHEY; CDR2 reads SVGAGI. V gave up 6 bases and J gave up 10 bases, with 16 bases separating them. CDR3 sequence: CASRSGDRYEQFF. In DNA form, the CDR3 reads TGTGCCAGCAGATCCGGGGATCGCTACGAGCAGTTCTTC.

This clonotype showed up many times. The gene calls are TRBV5-5 and TRBJ2-5; TRBD2 matches 7 bases. Germline V CDR1 and CDR2: SGHKS, YYEKEE (reference sequence). V was clipped by 0 bases and J by 2 bases; unmatched bases: 4. The CDR3 has 15 amino acids. The CDR3 loop reads CASSLAGLEQETQYF. The CDR3 DNA reads as TGTGCCAGCAGCTTGGCCGGACTAGAACAAGAGACCCAGTACTTC.